This TCR beta chain is from a study of blood T cells in healthy people across ages. Study-wide results and caveats: No one knew whether donors had CMV, which possibly confounded expanded clonotype changes.

A second PCR of roughly 7 to 11 cycles used a sample-barcoded 5' primer and a J-beta primer mix. Every cDNA molecule bore a tag from a template-switch adaptor containing 12 random nucleotides. TCRdb used MiXCR to reprocess the 5' RACE reads, holding one entry per CDR3 protein. The table includes roughly 790,000 distinct CDR3 sequences, roughly 43% detected once. Note on this clonotype: The target antigen is unknown.

V was clipped by 8 bases and J by 7 bases; unmatched bases: 19. The CDR3 spans 18 residues. Germline V gives CDR1 ENHRY, CDR2 SYGVKD. The genes are TRBV10-3 and TRBJ2-7; TRBD2 matches 14 bases. The TCR comes from a woman in her sixties in good health. What was sequenced was blood. The CDR3 nucleotides read TGTGCCATCGGGACTAGCGGGGGCATATTAAATGCCTACAATGAGCAGTACTTC. Its protein is CAIGTSGGILNAYNEQYF.